This T cell receptor (beta chain) was captured in a study of OX40 agonist ivuxolimab in advanced cancers. On the study more broadly: Participants, around 80% male, averaged around 64 years of age, ranging from about 23 to 79. Broader study findings: CD4+ and CD8+ blood T cells expanded clonally by week 6 at 0.1 to 3.0 mg/kg.

Individuals having autoimmune disease history or systemic immunosuppression were not enrolled. This CDR3 is 19 amino acids long. The germline gives CDR1 SGHTA, CDR2 FQGNSA. Trimming pared 1 base from V and 0 bases from J, leaving 19 bases between. Using immunoSEQ multiplex PCR, the repertoire was profiled, and TCRdb retains in-frame clones only, with some absent. The data show about 83,000 clones, about 89% seen once. For this clone: What it binds is not known.

This clonotype was obtained from an adult with an advanced solid tumor such as melanoma, head and neck, liver or kidney cancer. The sequencing here drew on CD4+ or CD8+ T cells sorted from blood, taken in a trial of the OX40 agonist ivuxolimab. The V gene is TRBV7-2, the J gene TRBJ1-5, with no clear D. DNA of the CDR3: TGTGCCAGCAGCTTAGACACTCAGGACGAAGTTTATAGCAATCAGCCCCAGCATTTT. Amino acids: CASSLDTQDEVYSNQPQHF.